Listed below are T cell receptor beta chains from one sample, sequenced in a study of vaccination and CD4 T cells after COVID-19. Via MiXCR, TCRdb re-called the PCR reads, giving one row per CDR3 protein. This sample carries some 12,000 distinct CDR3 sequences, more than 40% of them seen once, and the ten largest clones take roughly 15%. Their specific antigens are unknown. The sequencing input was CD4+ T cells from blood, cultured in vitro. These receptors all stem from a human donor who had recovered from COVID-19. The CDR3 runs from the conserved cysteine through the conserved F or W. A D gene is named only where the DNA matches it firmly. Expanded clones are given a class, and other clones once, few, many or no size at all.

CASSSSTGPSYEQYF,TGTGCCAGCAGTTCCTCGACAGGGCCATCCTACGAGCAGTACTTC,-,TRBD1,TRBV27,TRBJ2-7
CATAGGAGQPQHF,TGTGCCACCGCGGGGGGGGCAGGGCAGCCCCAGCATTTT,-,-,TRBV19,TRBJ1-5
CASSPGRATGNTIYF,TGTGCCAGCAGCCCGGGGCGGGCGACTGGAAACACCATATATTTT,few,-,TRBV7-9,TRBJ1-3
CASSLEGGADTQYF,TGTGCCAGCAGCTTAGAGGGAGGCGCAGATACGCAGTATTTT,few,-,TRBV7-2,TRBJ2-3
CASSIGVNQPQHF,TGTGCCAGTAGTATAGGTGTTAATCAGCCCCAGCATTTT,few,-,TRBV19,TRBJ1-5
CASRLSGAYYEQYF,TGTGCCAGCAGACTTAGCGGGGCGTATTACGAGCAGTACTTC,-,TRBD2,TRBV28,TRBJ2-7
CASSFRGEETQYF,TGTGCCAGCAGCTTTCGAGGGGAAGAGACCCAGTACTTC,few,-,TRBV7-2,TRBJ2-5
CASTQTGDGYTF,TGTGCCAGCACCCAAACAGGGGATGGCTACACCTTC,-,TRBD1,TRBV12-3/TRBV12-4,TRBJ1-2
CASSPGQNSPLHF,TGTGCCAGCAGCCCGGGACAGAATTCACCCCTCCACTTT,-,TRBD1,TRBV7-8,TRBJ1-6
CASTRDRSNNYGYTF,TGTGCCAGCACCCGCGACAGGTCCAATAACTATGGCTACACCTTC,-,-,TRBV6-1,TRBJ1-2
CSAREIARNEQFF,TGCAGTGCTAGAGAAATCGCCAGAAATGAGCAGTTCTTC,few,-,TRBV20-1,TRBJ2-1
CSVRDRGDNQPQHF,TGCAGCGTACGTGACAGGGGGGACAATCAGCCCCAGCATTTT,-,TRBD1,TRBV29-1,TRBJ1-5
CASSSQTGLNEQFF,TGTGCCAGCAGCTCCCAGACAGGGCTCAATGAGCAGTTCTTC,few,TRBD1,TRBV7-9,TRBJ2-1
CASSGAVGGGTEAFF,TGTGCCAGCAGCGGAGCGGTTGGCGGAGGCACTGAAGCTTTCTTT,-,-,TRBV7-2,TRBJ1-1
CAWSLQANYGYTF,TGTGCCTGGAGTTTACAGGCTAACTATGGCTACACCTTC,medium-sized,-,TRBV30,TRBJ1-2
CASSFMGSYEQYF,TGTGCCAGCAGCTTCATGGGCAGCTACGAGCAGTACTTC,-,-,TRBV27,TRBJ2-7
CASSASGTTSTF,TGTGCCAGCAGTGCCTCCGGGACCACTTCCACCTTC,few,-,TRBV28,TRBJ1-2
CASSLEGARGTEAFF,TGTGCCAGCAGCTTGGAGGGGGCGCGTGGCACTGAAGCTTTCTTT,few,TRBD1,TRBV5-4,TRBJ1-1
CASSSGTLRQPQHF,TGTGCCAGTAGTAGCGGGACCTTGAGGCAGCCCCAGCATTTT,few,-,TRBV19,TRBJ1-5
CASSPGAQREGLDIQYF,TGTGCCAGCTCACCAGGGGCTCAGCGGGAGGGCCTCGACATTCAGTACTTC,-,TRBD2,TRBV18,TRBJ2-4
CASSLDAYQREYF,TGTGCCAGCAGCCTGGATGCGTACCAGAGGGAGTACTTC,-,-,TRBV27,TRBJ2-7
CASSRQRNTEAFF,TGTGCCAGCAGCCGACAGCGGAACACTGAAGCTTTCTTT,medium-sized,-,TRBV5-8,TRBJ1-1
CASSPRAGNTIYF,TGTGCCAGCAGCCCTAGGGCCGGGAACACCATATATTTT,-,-,TRBV27,TRBJ1-3
CASSETQSLETQYF,TGTGCCAGCAGTGAAACCCAGTCCCTGGAGACCCAGTACTTC,-,-,TRBV28,TRBJ2-5
CASSPWGGGTEAFF,TGTGCCAGCAGCCCTTGGGGGGGAGGGACTGAAGCTTTCTTT,-,-,TRBV6-1,TRBJ1-1
CASSLGRSQGYLYNEQFF,TGTGCCAGCAGCCTAGGGAGGAGTCAAGGTTACTTGTACAATGAGCAGTTCTTC,-,-,TRBV11-1,TRBJ2-1
CASRDRKAETQYF,TGTGCCAGCCGGGACAGGAAAGCGGAGACCCAGTACTTC,-,TRBD1,TRBV6-2/TRBV6-3,TRBJ2-5
CASSLVRMNSPLHF,TGTGCCAGCAGCTTAGTACGGATGAATTCACCCCTCCACTTT,few,-,TRBV7-2,TRBJ1-6
CASSLEGEAELRF,TGTGCCAGCAGCTTAGAAGGGGAGGCGGAACTTAGGTTT,once,-,TRBV7-2,TRBJ1-1
CASSLYGSDEQYF,TGTGCCAGCAGCTTGTACGGGAGCGACGAGCAGTACTTC,-,-,TRBV5-4,TRBJ2-7
CASSDRPNTEAFF,TGTGCCAGCAGTGATCGACCGAACACTGAAGCTTTCTTT,-,-,TRBV6-4,TRBJ1-1
CASSFTGLNTEAFF,TGTGCCAGCAGCTTCACGGGCTTGAACACTGAAGCTTTCTTT,-,-,TRBV6-1,TRBJ1-1
CSAQTSGGYNEQFF,TGCAGCGCTCAGACTAGCGGGGGGTACAATGAGCAGTTCTTC,-,TRBD2,TRBV29-1,TRBJ2-1
CASSFDTNYGYTF,TGCGCCAGCAGCTTTGACACTAACTATGGCTACACCTTC,-,-,TRBV5-1,TRBJ1-2
CASSIPYSERGTEAFF,TGTGCCAGTAGTATACCCTACTCGGAACGTGGCACTGAAGCTTTCTTT,-,-,TRBV19,TRBJ1-1
CATSDPGVTEAFF,TGTGCCACCAGTGATCCCGGGGTGACTGAAGCTTTCTTT,-,-,TRBV24-1,TRBJ1-1
CASSLSPAGHSYEQYF,TGTGCCAGCAGTTTATCTCCAGCGGGCCACTCCTACGAGCAGTACTTC,-,-,TRBV27,TRBJ2-7
CAISGTGVEQYF,TGTGCCATCAGCGGGACAGGGGTCGAGCAGTACTTC,-,TRBD1,TRBV10-3,TRBJ2-7
CVSSLEGTSSYNSPLHF,TGTGTCAGCAGTTTAGAGGGGACCAGCTCCTATAATTCACCCCTCCACTTT,-,-,TRBV28,TRBJ1-6
CASSNTGTGIYGYTF,TGTGCCAGTAGTAACACCGGGACAGGGATCTATGGCTACACCTTC,medium-sized,TRBD1,TRBV19,TRBJ1-2
CASSSRETQYF,TGTGCCAGCAGTTCACGGGAGACCCAGTACTTC,few,-,TRBV6-5,TRBJ2-5
CASSLSPPGGGTDTQYF,TGTGCCAGCAGTTTATCCCCTCCGGGAGGGGGCACAGATACGCAGTATTTT,few,TRBD2,TRBV27,TRBJ2-3
CASSEPAGVVYEQYF,TGTGCCAGCAGTGAACCAGCGGGAGTAGTATACGAGCAGTACTTC,few,TRBD2,TRBV2,TRBJ2-7
CASSLVSGRGDEQFF,TGTGCCAGCAGCTTAGTCAGCGGGAGGGGTGATGAGCAGTTCTTC,-,TRBD2,TRBV7-2,TRBJ2-1
CASSTRPGQGSYEQYF,TGTGCCAGTAGTACCCGACCGGGACAGGGGAGCTACGAGCAGTACTTC,-,TRBD1,TRBV19,TRBJ2-7
CASSLRGGRNTEAFF,TGTGCCAGCAGTTTGCGGGGGGGCCGCAACACTGAAGCTTTCTTT,few,-,TRBV27,TRBJ1-1
CASSFGETPSTDTQYF,TGTGCCAGCAGCTTCGGGGAAACTCCGAGCACAGATACGCAGTATTTT,-,-,TRBV11-2,TRBJ2-3